The 31 T cell receptor beta chains in this list originate from one sample, sequenced in a study of T cell repertoires in cytomegalovirus infection. These receptors have no known antigen. TCRdb analysed the reads with MiXCR anew, one entry per CDR3 protein. Of approximately 730,000 distinct CDR3 sequences listed, 25% to 35% were seen once; the top ten hold about 12%. The specimen was cultured CD8+ T cells from PBMCs, collected from culture after CMV antigen stimulation. The receptors here all came from a human donor in good health (CMV status not recorded). Some clones in this sample may be carry-over from other donors' samples.

This sequence joins TRBV15 and TRBJ2-3; possible D gene TRBD2, 5 bases. Trimming shortened V by 5 bases and J by 0 bases, and 15 bases separated the two germline ends. CDR3 length: 16 amino acids. Looked up from germline, CDR1 is LNHNV and CDR2 is YYDKDF (reference sequence). The CDR3 spells CATSGSRGSSTDTQYF. The DNA for the CDR3 is TGTGCCACCAGCGGAAGTCGGGGATCTAGCACAGATACGCAGTATTTT.

The chain joins TRBV5-4 to TRBJ2-1; D unclear. This CDR3 is 14 amino acids long. Trimming pared 1 base from V and 3 bases from J, leaving 8 bases between. Germline loops: CDR1 SGHNT, CDR2 YYREEE (reference sequence). The CDR3 coding sequence is TGTGCCAGCAGCTTGACACAGATCTACAATGAGCAGTTCTTC. This gives the protein CASSLTQIYNEQFF.

The genes are TRBV2 and TRBJ2-5, with TRBD2 identical over 8 bases. Germline V gene data show CDR1 as SNHLY and CDR2 as FYNNEI. V dropped 3 bases and J dropped 5; count of bases not matched to a gene: 11. CDR3 length: 16 residues. The DNA for the CDR3 is TGTGCCAGCAGTGATCCCGAAGCGGGGGTTAAGGAGACCCAGTACTTC. It translates to CASSDPEAGVKETQYF.

This clonotype was seen at least ten times. This chain connects TRBV7-8 to TRBJ2-7; no definite D call. The V and J ends lost 3 bases and 6 bases respectively, with 18 bases between them. Looked up from germline, CDR1 is SGHVS and CDR2 is FQNEAQ. This CDR3 spans 15 amino acids. CDR3 loop: CASSLARTPSSEQYF. CDR3 DNA sequence: TGTGCCAGCAGCTTGGCCCGGACGCCTTCGAGCGAGCAGTACTTC.

The chain employs TRBV20-1 and TRBJ2-7; the match to TRBD1 covers 8 bases. Trimming removed 0 bases from V and 5 bases from J; junction bases left unmatched: 12. Germline V lookup: CDR1 DFQATT, CDR2 SNEGSKA (reference sequence). The CDR3 totals 16 residues. CDR3 nucleotide sequence: TGCAGTGCTAGAGACCTCAGGGGGCGAGTCGGCGACGAGCAGTACTTC. The encoded protein is CSARDLRGRVGDEQYF.

This sequence joins TRBV10-3 and TRBJ2-7; tentatively, D is TRBD2 (5 bases). Between the trimmed V and J ends, which lost 11 bases and 3 bases, there was a span of 23 bases. The CDR3 sequence is 15 residues long. Germline CDR1 reads ENHRY; CDR2 reads SYGVKD. This CDR3 is CAVSGNGDKFYEQYV. The CDR3 bases are TGTGCCGTTTCCGGGAATGGTGACAAGTTCTACGAGCAGTACGTC.

V and J are TRBV25-1 and TRBJ1-4; no reliable D call. The CDR3 contains 15 residues. With 1 base removed from V and 1 base from J, the gap between germline ends came to 7 bases. The germline CDR1 and CDR2 sequences are MGHDK and SYGVNS. CDR3 bases: TGTGCCAGCAGTGAATCGGGGTTAACTAATGAAAAACTGTTTTTT. Protein sequence: CASSESGLTNEKLFF.

The V gene is TRBV7-6, the J gene TRBJ2-4; 7 positions agree with TRBD2. Germline V gene lookup returns CDR1 SGHVS and CDR2 FNYEAQ. This CDR3 has 14 residues. The J segment lost 3 bases and the V segment lost 5 bases, leaving 4 bases of the junction unmatched. The CDR3 DNA sequence: TGTGCCAGCAGCCGGGAGGCGGACAAAAACATTCAGTACTTC. Amino acid sequence: CASSREADKNIQYF.

This clonotype showed up just a few times. This chain uses TRBV7-2 with TRBJ2-2, with D possibly being TRBD1 (6 bases). Germline V gene lookup returns CDR1 SGHTA and CDR2 FQGNSA. Trimming removed 5 bases from V and 5 bases from J, with 12 bases in between. CDR3 length equals 14 residues. CDR3 region: CASSVLQGTGELFF. CDR3 in DNA: TGTGCCAGCAGCGTCCTACAGGGAACCGGGGAGCTGTTTTTT. Full variable domain (remainder filled in from reference TRBV7-2 and TRBJ2-2): GAGVSQSPSNKVTEKGKDVELRCDPISGHTALYWYRQSLGQGLEFLIYFQGNSAPDKSGLPSDRFSAERTGGSVSTLTIQRTQQEDSAVYLCASSVLQGTGELFFGEGSRLTVL.

This clonotype has at least ten counts. As DNA, the CDR3 is TGTGCCAGCAGCCCCCCGACAGGGGGTAATACCGGGGAGCTGTTTTTT. Translating it yields CASSPPTGGNTGELFF. The V gene is TRBV7-6, the J gene TRBJ2-2; 9 positions agree with TRBD1. The V gene's germline CDR1 is SGHVS and CDR2 FNYEAQ. After removal of 5 bases from V and 5 bases from J, the junction contained 9 bases not matched to a gene. This CDR3 is 16 amino acids long.

This clonotype was counted many times. The chain recombines TRBV6-1 with TRBJ1-1; 9 nucleotides align to TRBD1. Looked up from germline, CDR1 is MNHNS and CDR2 is SASEGT. J lost 4 bases, V lost 3 bases, and 6 bases had no gene match. CDR3 length equals 15 residues. CDR3 amino acids: CASSEGQGGRTEAFF. The CDR3 region has the DNA TGTGCCAGCAGTGAGGGACAGGGAGGACGCACTGAAGCTTTCTTT.

The rearrangement uses TRBV6-2 or TRBV6-3 and TRBJ2-7; 7 nucleotides agree with TRBD2. This CDR3 region has 14 residues. Trimming removed 7 bases from V and 2 bases from J; junction bases left unmatched: 8. Germline V gene lookup returns CDR1 MNHEY and CDR2 SVGEGT. CDR3 DNA: TGTGCCAGCACAACCGCGGGGGACGCCTACGAGCAGTACGTC. Protein product: CASTTAGDAYEQYV.

This clonotype was detected only a few times. V usage is TRBV29-1 and J usage is TRBJ2-1; the D gene could be TRBD1 or TRBD2 (5 bases each). V lost 6 bases and J lost 4, with 16 bases in between. Germline V gene lookup returns CDR1 SQVTM and CDR2 ANQGSEA. This CDR3 has 14 residues. CDR3: CSVHRDGYYNEQFF. For the CDR3, the DNA is TGCAGCGTGCACCGGGACGGTTATTACAATGAGCAGTTCTTC.

V gene TRBV7-9 combines with J gene TRBJ2-3; maybe TRBD1 (6 bases). Germline CDR1 reads SEHNR; CDR2 reads FQNEAQ (reference sequence). This CDR3 is 15 amino acids long. V was cut by 5 bases and J by 1 base, with 13 bases left in between. The CDR3: CASSGVGAGTDTQYF. CDR3 nucleotide sequence: TGTGCCAGCAGCGGAGTGGGGGCGGGCACAGATACGCAGTATTTT.

This clonotype has just a few counts. The CDR3 protein is CSARTVRTTEAFF. In nucleotides, the CDR3 is TGCAGTGCTAGGACTGTACGTACCACTGAAGCTTTCTTT. The chain carries TRBV20-1 and TRBJ1-1; the D is unclear. The V gene's germline CDR1 is DFQATT and CDR2 SNEGSKA (reference sequence). The CDR3 runs 13 residues. The V gene lost 3 bases and the J gene lost 4 bases, with 12 bases spanning the gap.

Comments on this clonotype: The junction departs from germline at one end; a sequencing error may be responsible. This chain links TRBV7-9 with TRBJ2-1; 7 bases agree with TRBD2. CDR1 and CDR2 (germline): SEHNR, FQNEAQ (reference sequence). The length of the CDR3 is 18 residues. The CDR3 here is CASGLASRLAGSYNEQFF. The DNA of the CDR3 is TGTGCCAGCGGCTTAGCCTCCCGACTAGCAGGGTCCTACAATGAGCAGTTCTTC. The whole variable domain, remainder taken from reference TRBV7-9 and TRBJ2-1, is DTGVSQNPRHKITKRGQNVTFRCDPISEHNRLYWYRQTLGQGPEFLTYFQNEAQLEKSRLLSDRFSAERPKGSFSTLEIQRTEQGDSAMYLCASGLASRLAGSYNEQFFGPGTRLTVL.

This sequence joins TRBV27 and TRBJ2-1; 8 nucleotides line up with TRBD1. CDR1 is MNHEY and CDR2 is SMNVEV in the germline V gene (reference sequence). V trimming: 5 bases; J trimming: 0 bases; junction bases outside the gene matches: 18. The CDR3 contains 20 residues. The CDR3 spells CASSTLGTGGLPSSYNEQFF. The CDR3 bases are TGTGCCAGCAGTACACTCGGGACAGGTGGCCTTCCGAGCTCCTACAATGAGCAGTTCTTC.

This clonotype was seen more than once but under ten times. V gene TRBV27 combines with J gene TRBJ2-3; 8 bases fit TRBD2. The CDR3 is 15 amino acids. V shed 6 bases, J shed 3 bases, and the junction held 8 bases outside the gene matches. Germline V gives CDR1 MNHEY, CDR2 SMNVEV (reference sequence). The CDR3 reads CASRVAGRGTDTQYF. The DNA for the CDR3 is TGTGCCAGCAGGGTAGCGGGGCGGGGAACAGATACGCAGTATTTT.

This clonotype has a handful of counts. The chain employs TRBV7-9 and TRBJ2-1; D perhaps matches TRBD2 (5 bases). V was clipped by 5 bases and J by 8 bases, with 10 bases between them. The CDR3 totals 12 residues. Germline V lookup: CDR1 SEHNR, CDR2 FQNEAQ (reference sequence). CDR3: CASSLKRDEQFF. CDR3 DNA: TGTGCCAGCAGCCTAAAGAGGGATGAGCAGTTCTTC.

This sequence joins TRBV14 and TRBJ2-6; TRBD1 matches at 7 bases. From germline, CDR1 is SGHDN and CDR2 FVKESK. The CDR3 spans 16 residues. V lost 6 bases, J lost 0 bases, and 5 bases stayed unmatched. The CDR3 protein is CASRRTGYSGANVLTF. Written as DNA, the CDR3 is TGTGCCAGCAGGAGGACAGGATACTCTGGGGCCAACGTCCTGACTTTC.

This rearrangement joins TRBV6-5 to TRBJ2-1; 8 nucleotides match TRBD2. Germline CDR1 reads MNHEY; CDR2 reads SVGAGI. The CDR3 contains 16 residues. V shed 6 bases and J 3 bases; nucleotides not matched to a gene: 10. The CDR3 bases are TGTGCCAGCAGCCCCCGGGGGGGGCACAACTACAATGAGCAGTTCTTC. It yields the protein CASSPRGGHNYNEQFF.

This clonotype was counted at least ten times. The chain couples TRBV6-1 to TRBJ2-1, with TRBD1 matching 9 bases. V dropped 4 bases and J dropped 9; count of bases not matched to a gene: 4. The CDR3 spans 13 residues. CDR1 is MNHNS and CDR2 is SASEGT in the germline V gene. This CDR3 reads CASSVNRGPEQFF. DNA of the CDR3: TGTGCCAGCAGTGTCAACAGGGGGCCTGAGCAGTTCTTC.

This clonotype was observed at least ten times. The V and J genes are TRBV6-5 and TRBJ2-1; 10 positions match TRBD2. V lost 0 bases and J lost 2; bases outside the gene matches: 1. Germline values: CDR1 MNHEY, CDR2 SVGAGI. The CDR3 covers 16 residues. The CDR3 DNA is TGTGCCAGCAGTTACTCTGGACTAGCGGCCTACAATGAGCAGTTCTTC. Its protein product is CASSYSGLAAYNEQFF.

This clonotype was found a few times. The J gene is TRBJ2-5, the V gene TRBV7-8; 7 nucleotides match TRBD2. The germline V gene has CDR1 SGHVS and CDR2 FQNEAQ. The V and J ends lost 4 bases and 0 bases, in that order; junction bases with no gene match: 2. This CDR3 region has 14 residues. The DNA of the CDR3 is TGTGCCAGCAGCTCGCGGGGGAACCAAGAGACCCAGTACTTC. Its translation is CASSSRGNQETQYF.

This clonotype was detected many times. V usage is TRBV6-1 and J usage is TRBJ2-1, with 7 bases that match TRBD2. With V trimmed by 5 bases and J by 5 bases, 3 bases remained unmatched. CDR1 is MNHNS, CDR2 SASEGT, per germline. This CDR3 has 13 residues. Here the CDR3 DNA reads TGTGCCAGCAGTCAAGGACTAGACAATGAGCAGTTCTTC. Amino acids: CASSQGLDNEQFF.

CDR3 in amino acids: CASSRVPGFGEQYV. In DNA, the CDR3 is TGTGCCAGCAGCCGTGTTCCCGGCTTTGGCGAGCAGTACGTC. J is TRBJ2-7 and V is TRBV6-2 or TRBV6-3; no reliable D call. The germline gives CDR1 MNHEY, CDR2 SVGEGT. The V end lost 6 bases, the J end lost 6 bases, and 18 bases lay between the germline ends. The CDR3 is 14 amino acids.

The chain uses TRBV19 and TRBJ2-3; D possibly uses TRBD1 or TRBD2 (5 bases each). The germline V and J ends were trimmed by 4 bases and 4 bases, with 12 bases remaining between them. CDR3 length: 14 amino acids. CDR1 LNHDA and CDR2 SQIVND come from the germline V gene (reference sequence). CDR3 nucleotide sequence: TGTGCCAGTAGTAGGGACGGACTCCCAGATACGCAGTATTTT. Encoded protein: CASSRDGLPDTQYF.

This clonotype was counted only a few times. The chain links TRBV6-1 to TRBJ1-5; D not certain. The germline V gene has CDR1 MNHNS and CDR2 SASEGT. The CDR3 has 12 residues. The V and J ends lost 8 bases and 4 bases respectively, with 9 bases between them. The CDR3 here is CASLDGNQPQHF. Here the CDR3 DNA reads TGTGCCAGCCTGGACGGTAATCAGCCCCAGCATTTT.

This clonotype has just a few counts. This chain connects TRBV7-6 to TRBJ2-1; 14 nucleotides align to TRBD2. This CDR3 is built from 16 residues. Germline trimming cut 5 bases from V and 9 bases from J; bases unmatched to any gene: 9. CDR1 and CDR2 (germline): SGHVS, FNYEAQ. The CDR3 DNA reads as TGTGCCAGCAGCCTCGGGACTAGCGGGGGCCTAAGTGAGCAGTTCTTC. This sequence encodes CASSLGTSGGLSEQFF.

The chain recombines TRBV4-1 with TRBJ1-5, with unresolved D. The CDR3 loop spans 15 amino acids. CDR1 and CDR2 (germline): MGHRA, YSYEKL. Trimming took 3 bases from V and 0 from J, leaving 9 bases between them. The CDR3: CASSQLHDSNQPQHF. The DNA for the CDR3 is TGCGCCAGCAGCCAGTTACACGATAGCAATCAGCCCCAGCATTTT.

The rearrangement joins TRBV20-1 to TRBJ2-3; 7 bases match TRBD2. The CDR3 runs 16 residues. Germline-derived CDR1 and CDR2 are DFQATT and SNEGSKA (reference sequence). V was clipped by 0 bases and J by 4 bases; unmatched bases: 10. The CDR3 spells CSARDGGGRGADTQYF. DNA for the CDR3: TGCAGTGCTAGAGATGGGGGGGGAAGGGGCGCAGATACGCAGTATTTT.